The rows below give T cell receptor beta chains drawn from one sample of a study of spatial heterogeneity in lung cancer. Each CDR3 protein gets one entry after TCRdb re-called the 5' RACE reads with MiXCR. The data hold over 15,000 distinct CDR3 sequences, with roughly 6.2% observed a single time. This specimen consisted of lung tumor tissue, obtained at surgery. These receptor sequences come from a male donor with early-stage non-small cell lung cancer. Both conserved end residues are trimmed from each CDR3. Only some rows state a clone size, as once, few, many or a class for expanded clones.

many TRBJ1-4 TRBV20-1 SAGLGRGNEKLF
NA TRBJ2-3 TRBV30 AWSVQDTQY
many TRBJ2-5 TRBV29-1 SVAGGEETQY
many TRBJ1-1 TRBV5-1 ASSFDTGGTEAF
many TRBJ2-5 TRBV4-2 ASSQGGGLGETQY
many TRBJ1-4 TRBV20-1 SAIRVSGEKLF
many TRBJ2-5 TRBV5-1 ASSRTGEETQY
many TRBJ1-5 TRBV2 ASSAEGQPQH
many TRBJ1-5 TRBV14 ASRAFEGTHSNQPQH
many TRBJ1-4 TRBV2 ASREGGAANEKLF
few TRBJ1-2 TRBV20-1 SASLVRQGGYGYT
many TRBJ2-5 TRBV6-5 ASSTRGLAGAETQY
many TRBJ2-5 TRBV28 ASSLPGKTQY
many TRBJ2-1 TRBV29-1 RYPQRV
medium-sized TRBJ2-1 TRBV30 AWSVRRGGRTNEQF
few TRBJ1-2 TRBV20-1 SASEGANYGYT
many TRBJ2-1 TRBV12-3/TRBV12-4 ASRHYNEQF
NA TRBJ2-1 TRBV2 ASSATSVRNEQF
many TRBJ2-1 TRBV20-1 SARSGSSYNEQF
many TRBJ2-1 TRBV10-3 AVGGTSVNNEQF
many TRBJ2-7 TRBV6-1 ASSPLQETGSYEQY
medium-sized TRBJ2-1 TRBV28 ASSLTQGNNEQF
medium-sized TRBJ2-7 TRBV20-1 SAAAGFSYEQY
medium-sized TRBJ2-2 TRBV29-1 SVAPAGEYGELF
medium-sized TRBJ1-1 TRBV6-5 ASSSRTGNTEAF
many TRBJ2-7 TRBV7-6 ASSLWNSGGGEQY
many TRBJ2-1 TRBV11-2 ASSLGGSRSSYNEQF